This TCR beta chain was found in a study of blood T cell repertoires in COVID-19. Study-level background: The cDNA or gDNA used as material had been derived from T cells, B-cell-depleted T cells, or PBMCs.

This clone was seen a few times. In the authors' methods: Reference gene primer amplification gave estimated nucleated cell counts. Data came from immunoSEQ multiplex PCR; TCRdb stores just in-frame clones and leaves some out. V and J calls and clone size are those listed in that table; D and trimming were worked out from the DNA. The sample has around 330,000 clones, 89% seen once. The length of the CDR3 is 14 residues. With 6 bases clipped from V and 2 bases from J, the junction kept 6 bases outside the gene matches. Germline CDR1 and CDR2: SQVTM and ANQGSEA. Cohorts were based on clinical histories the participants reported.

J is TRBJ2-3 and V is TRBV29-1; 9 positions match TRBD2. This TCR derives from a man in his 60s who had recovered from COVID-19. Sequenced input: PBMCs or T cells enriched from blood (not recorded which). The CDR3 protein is CSVKTSGHTDTQYF. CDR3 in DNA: TGCAGCGTCAAGACTAGCGGACACACAGATACGCAGTATTTT.